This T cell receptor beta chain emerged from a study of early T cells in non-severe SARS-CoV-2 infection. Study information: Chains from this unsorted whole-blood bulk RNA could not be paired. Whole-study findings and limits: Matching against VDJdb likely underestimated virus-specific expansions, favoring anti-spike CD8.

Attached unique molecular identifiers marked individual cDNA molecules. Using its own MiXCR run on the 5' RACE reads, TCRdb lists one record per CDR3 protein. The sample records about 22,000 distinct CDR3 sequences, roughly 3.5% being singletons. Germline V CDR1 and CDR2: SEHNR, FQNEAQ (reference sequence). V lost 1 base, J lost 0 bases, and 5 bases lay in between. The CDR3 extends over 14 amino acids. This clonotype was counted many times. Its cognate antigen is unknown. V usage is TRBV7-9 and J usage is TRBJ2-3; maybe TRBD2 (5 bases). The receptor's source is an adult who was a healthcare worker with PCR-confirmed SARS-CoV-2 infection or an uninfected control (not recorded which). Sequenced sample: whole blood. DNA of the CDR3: TGTGCCAGCAGCTTAGGGGAGAGCACAGATACGCAGTATTTT. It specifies CASSLGESTDTQYF.